Listed here are 19 T cell receptor beta chains from one sample, sequenced in a study of regulatory dendritic cells for organ transplantation. TCRdb keeps only in-frame clones here, not all; method: immunoSEQ multiplex PCR. The sample lists under 30,000 clones, almost 80% seen once, with about 2% in the top ten. The material sequenced was memory CD4+ T cells from blood. The subset here: CD45RO+ memory T cells. The receptors stem from a human donor in good health.

The chain couples TRBV7-2 to TRBJ2-7; TRBD1 aligns across 7 bases. The CDR3 is made up of 15 amino acids. CDR1 SGHTA and CDR2 FQGNSA come from the germline V gene. Trimming at V came to 5 bases and at J to 1 base, leaving 8 bases not matched to a gene. In DNA, the CDR3 is TGTGCCAGCAGCGAAGGACAGGTTGTATCCTACGAGCAGTACTTC. This gives the protein CASSEGQVVSYEQYF.

The V gene is TRBV6-1, the J gene TRBJ1-1; no definite D call. CDR3 length equals 13 residues. V lost 5 bases and J lost 0, with 7 bases in between. CDR1 and CDR2 from the germline V gene are MNHNS and SASEGT. CDR3 amino acids: CASSTELNTEAFF. The CDR3 DNA reads as TGTGCCAGCAGTACAGAACTGAACACTGAAGCTTTCTTT.

The CDR3 reads CASSGRVSLETQYF. The CDR3, as DNA: TGTGCCAGCTCGGGCAGGGTATCCTTGGAGACCCAGTACTTC. The chain has TRBV7-6 and TRBJ2-5, with D perhaps TRBD1 (5 bases). This CDR3 is built from 14 residues. Trimming pared 8 bases from V and 5 bases from J, leaving 18 bases between. Germline V CDR1 and CDR2: SGHVS, FNYEAQ.

This clone occurred a few times. This rearrangement joins TRBV27 to TRBJ2-1, with 8 bases fitting TRBD1. Germline values: CDR1 MNHEY, CDR2 SMNVEV (reference sequence). CDR3 length: 14 amino acids. J lost 10 bases, V lost 6 bases, and 11 bases had no gene match. The CDR3 DNA reads as TGTGCCAGCAGGCCCAGGGGGCCCTTCGAGGAGCAGTTCTTC. It yields the protein CASRPRGPFEEQFF.

The chain joins TRBV7-9 to TRBJ2-6; no reliable D call. The length of the CDR3 is 13 residues. CDR1 SEHNR and CDR2 FQNEAQ come from the germline V gene (reference sequence). Trimming took off 5 bases at V and 4 bases at J, with 6 bases between the two ends. The CDR3 here is CASSPSGANVLTF. The DNA for the CDR3 is TGTGCCAGCAGCCCCAGCGGGGCCAACGTCCTGACTTTC.

The chain is built from TRBV6-1 and TRBJ2-7; D may be TRBD1 or TRBD2 (5 bases each). This CDR3 comprises 15 residues. The V and J ends lost 3 bases and 0 bases respectively, with 12 bases between them. Per the germline V gene, CDR1 is MNHNS and CDR2 is SASEGT. The CDR3 spells CASSEMGRVSYEQYF. DNA for the CDR3: TGTGCCAGCAGTGAGATGGGACGGGTCTCCTACGAGCAGTACTTC.

J is TRBJ2-3 and V is TRBV29-1, with D unresolved. In germline, CDR1 is SQVTM, CDR2 ANQGSEA. The CDR3 totals 14 residues. Trimming shortened V by 5 bases and J by 2 bases, and 14 bases separated the two germline ends. Here the CDR3 reads CSVKVGSVTDTQYF. The CDR3, as DNA: TGCAGCGTTAAGGTGGGATCCGTCACAGATACGCAGTATTTT.

This sequence joins TRBV4-2 and TRBJ2-1, with 8 bases matching TRBD2. Germline V gene sequence: CDR1 LGHNA, CDR2 YNFKEQ. The ends lost 2 bases at V and 6 bases at J; junction bases unmatched: 6. The length of the CDR3 is 15 residues. DNA of the CDR3: TGTGCCAGCAGCCAATTAGCGGGGTTTGGCAATGAGCAGTTCTTC. Translated, it gives CASSQLAGFGNEQFF.

This clone was picked up a small number of times. The chain links TRBV4-3 to TRBJ1-5; no reliable D call. CDR3 length: 15 residues. CDR1 LGHNA and CDR2 YSLEER come from the germline V gene. V lost 0 bases, J lost 2 bases, and 8 bases lay in between. For the CDR3, the DNA is TGCGCCAGCAGCCAAGATCGGACCGGCAATCAGCCCCAGCATTTT. It yields the protein CASSQDRTGNQPQHF.

V gene TRBV7-2 combines with J gene TRBJ1-6, with D perhaps matching TRBD1 (5 bases). V lost 2 bases and J 6 bases, leaving 11 bases between the germline ends. The CDR3 runs 15 residues. Germline assignment: CDR1 SGHTA and CDR2 FQGNSA. The CDR3 DNA reads TGTGCCAGCAGCTTATCGCAGGGAACTAATTCACCCCTCCACTTT. It translates to CASSLSQGTNSPLHF.

The CDR3 DNA reads TGTGCCAGCAGTGAATATGGAGAGACCCAGTACTTC. Residues: CASSEYGETQYF. The chain joins TRBV25-1 to TRBJ2-5; D is uncertain. The V end was cut by 0 bases, the J end by 4 bases, with 3 bases between. CDR1 MGHDK and CDR2 SYGVNS come from the germline V gene. The CDR3 is 12 residues long.

The chain joins TRBV7-8 to TRBJ1-4, with D possibly being TRBD1 (5 bases). CDR3 length: 16 residues. V gave up 5 bases and J gave up 11 bases, with 24 bases separating them. Germline CDR1 and CDR2: SGHVS and FQNEAQ. CDR3 bases: TGTGCCAGCAGCCAAGGGGAGGGAGGGAGGTCGGGGAAACTGTTTTTT. Its protein product is CASSQGEGGRSGKLFF.

The rearrangement links TRBV18 to TRBJ2-1; TRBD2 is a possible D gene (6 bases). Trimming pared 3 bases from V and 1 base from J, leaving 10 bases between. The CDR3 is 15 residues long. Germline loops: CDR1 KGHSH, CDR2 LQKENI. The CDR3 sequence: CASSPTGVSYNEQFF. The CDR3 DNA is TGTGCCAGCTCACCTACGGGGGTTTCCTACAATGAGCAGTTCTTC.

The rearrangement uses TRBV7-9 and TRBJ1-2, with a weak D call TRBD1 (5 bases). The CDR3 runs 15 residues. Trimming left V 5 bases short and J 4 bases short, with 17 bases between. CDR1 SEHNR and CDR2 FQNEAQ come from the germline V gene (reference sequence). Here the CDR3 DNA reads TGTGCCAGCAGCCCGCGGGACCTGGGGAGCTATGGCTACACCTTC. Protein: CASSPRDLGSYGYTF. Based on the CDR3 plus reference TRBV7-9 and TRBJ1-2, the full variable domain is DTGVSQNPRHKITKRGQNVTFRCDPISEHNRLYWYRQTLGQGPEFLTYFQNEAQLEKSRLLSDRFSAERPKGSFSTLEIQRTEQGDSAMYLCASSPRDLGSYGYTFGSGTRLTVV.

The rearrangement links TRBV7-9 to TRBJ1-6; the D is unclear. V lost 5 bases, J lost 5 bases, and 10 bases lay in between. The CDR3 is made up of 14 amino acids. The V gene's germline CDR1 is SEHNR and CDR2 FQNEAQ (reference sequence). In DNA form, the CDR3 reads TGTGCCAGCAGCCCAGACACCGATAATTCACCCCTCCACTTT. Its protein product is CASSPDTDNSPLHF.

V and J are TRBV18 and TRBJ2-7, with D possibly matching TRBD2 (6 bases). CDR3 length equals 15 residues. Trimming shortened V by 5 bases and J by 6 bases, and 20 bases separated the two germline ends. Germline V gene sequence: CDR1 KGHSH, CDR2 LQKENI. DNA for the CDR3: TGTGCCAGCTCAACCGCAGGTGGGGGGTCGACCGAGCAGTACTTC. As protein: CASSTAGGGSTEQYF.

The chain carries TRBV5-1 and TRBJ2-3; 8 bases align to TRBD2. The CDR3 is 14 residues long. Germline CDR1 reads SGHRS; CDR2 reads YFSETQ. With V trimmed by 6 bases and J by 3 bases, 6 bases remained unmatched. Here the CDR3 reads CASTAGGFTDTQYF. DNA for the CDR3: TGCGCCAGCACGGCGGGAGGATTTACAGATACGCAGTATTTT.

Only one count was recorded for this clone. The chain combines TRBV10-3 with TRBJ2-7; D possibly corresponds to TRBD1 (6 bases). Per the germline V gene, CDR1 is ENHRY and CDR2 is SYGVKD. With 5 bases removed from V and 6 bases from J, the gap between germline ends came to 11 bases. The CDR3 runs to 12 residues. CDR3 sequence (DNA): TGTGCCATCAGTATTCAGGGGCGCGAGCAGTACTTC. It is translated as CAISIQGREQYF.

The chain is built from TRBV19 and TRBJ1-1; the D is unclear. Germline CDR1 LNHDA, CDR2 SQIVND (reference sequence). The CDR3 is 15 amino acids. The ends were cut back, 6 bases at V and 5 bases at J, with 19 bases in the middle. The DNA for the CDR3 is TGTGCCAGTAGCCCGTCGGGGTGGGGTTATACTGAAGCTTTCTTT. It codes for CASSPSGWGYTEAFF. The whole variable domain, filled in from reference TRBV19 and TRBJ1-1, reads DGGITQSPKYLFRKEGQNVTLSCEQNLNHDAMYWYRQDPGQGLRLIYYSQIVNDFQKGDIAEGYSVSREKKESFPLTVTSAQKNPTAFYLCASSPSGWGYTEAFFGQGTRLTVV.